Listed here are 32 T cell receptor beta chains from one sample, sequenced in a study of blood T cell repertoires in COVID-19. The data were produced by immunoSEQ multiplex PCR, yet TCRdb's version contains in-frame clones alone and is incomplete. The sample includes more than 85,000 clones, around 87% of them seen just once. Sample: peripheral blood. The receptors here all came from a human donor in a cohort sampled during active COVID-19.

This chain joins TRBV3-1 (or the pseudogene TRBV3-2) and TRBJ2-7; the match to TRBD2 covers 9 bases. Germline V lookup: CDR1 LGHDT, CDR2 YNNKEL (reference sequence). V was clipped by 4 bases and J by 6 bases; unmatched bases: 7. CDR3 length: 14 amino acids. CDR3 sequence reads: CASSPSGLAGEQYF. For the CDR3, the DNA is TGTGCCAGCAGCCCCTCGGGACTAGCAGGCGAGCAGTACTTC.

The chain combines TRBV12-5 with TRBJ2-7; TRBD2 might be the D (6 bases). Germline V gene data show CDR1 as LGHNT and CDR2 as FRNRAP. This CDR3 region has 13 residues. With 5 bases removed from V and 3 bases from J, the gap between germline ends came to 11 bases. The CDR3 nucleotides read TGTGCTAGTGGTCCGGGGGTCTTCTACGAGCAGTACTTC. Its protein is CASGPGVFYEQYF.

This clone appeared a single time. CDR3 amino acids: CASSPRSGTGELFF. The CDR3 bases are TGTGCCAGCAGCCCCCGTTCGGGCACCGGGGAGCTGTTTTTT. This chain uses TRBV11-3 with TRBJ2-2; D gene unclear. Trimming shortened V by 5 bases and J by 4 bases, and 11 bases separated the two germline ends. CDR1 and CDR2 (germline): SGHNT, YENEEA. The CDR3 has 14 residues.

V is TRBV15 and J is TRBJ2-7, with D uncertain. Germline V gene lookup returns CDR1 LNHNV and CDR2 YYDKDF (reference sequence). The CDR3 contains 14 residues. Trimming shortened V by 0 bases and J by 2 bases, and 8 bases separated the two germline ends. The CDR3 DNA is TGTGCCACCAGCAGAGATACCCTAACCTACGAGCAGTACTTC. This translates into CATSRDTLTYEQYF.

The CDR3 reads CASSFKVYSETQYF. The CDR3 DNA sequence: TGTGCCAGCAGTTTTAAAGTTTACTCAGAGACCCAGTACTTC. The chain carries TRBV28 and TRBJ2-5, with D unresolved. CDR3 length: 14 amino acids. CDR1 MDHEN and CDR2 SYDVKM come from the germline V gene. The V and J ends lost 3 bases and 4 bases respectively, with 12 bases between them.

The chain combines TRBV14 with TRBJ1-1; unclear D gene. CDR1 and CDR2 (germline): SGHDN, FVKESK. The CDR3 is 13 residues long. V was pared by 6 bases and J by 4 bases, with 12 bases between. In nucleotides, the CDR3 is TGTGCCAGCAGTAGGGCGCGGGGCACTGAAGCTTTCTTT. This translates into CASSRARGTEAFF.

This clone was detected only a few times. The rearrangement links TRBV30 to TRBJ1-6; D uncertain. The CDR3 is 11 residues long. Germline loops: CDR1 GTSNPN, CDR2 SVGIG (reference sequence). Trimming pared 0 bases from V and 10 bases from J, leaving 4 bases between. As DNA, the CDR3 is TGTGCCTGGAGTGTACACTCACCCCTCCACTTT. This codes for CAWSVHSPLHF.

This clone was counted once. This chain uses TRBV7-3 with TRBJ2-5; D gene ambiguous. Trimming cost V 3 bases and J 5 bases, with 10 bases left between them. Germline CDR1 is SGHTA and CDR2 is FQGTGA. CDR3 length: 13 residues. CDR3 amino acids: CASSFGEAETQYF. CDR3 DNA sequence: TGTGCCAGCAGCTTTGGTGAGGCGGAGACCCAGTACTTC.

The chain recombines TRBV27 with TRBJ2-3, with TRBD2 identical over 9 bases. The CDR3 is 15 residues long. Germline trimming cut 7 bases from V and 5 bases from J; bases unmatched to any gene: 10. Germline CDR1 reads MNHEY; CDR2 reads SMNVEV (reference sequence). The CDR3, as DNA: TGTGCCAGCAATGGCGGGGGGGCTGTTAGAGATACGCAGTATTTT. It is translated as CASNGGGAVRDTQYF.

The V gene is TRBV6-6, the J gene TRBJ2-1, with D uncertain. Germline V gene lookup returns CDR1 MNHNY and CDR2 SVGAGI (reference sequence). This CDR3 comprises 12 residues. Deletions cut 4 bases from V and 7 bases from J, with 8 bases between. CDR3 in DNA: TGTGCCAGCAGTTTGAACGGTAATGAGCAGTTCTTC. Translation: CASSLNGNEQFF.

This clone was seen only once. The gene calls are TRBV12-5 and TRBJ2-5, with 7 bases lining up with TRBD1. Germline V gene data show CDR1 as LGHNT and CDR2 as FRNRAP. CDR3 length: 13 amino acids. V lost 6 bases and J lost 2; bases outside the gene matches: 3. CDR3 in amino acids: CASGRDSQETQYF. CDR3 nucleotide sequence: TGTGCTAGTGGGAGGGACAGTCAAGAGACCCAGTACTTC.

This chain uses TRBV19 with TRBJ2-1, with 7 bases fitting TRBD1. Losses at the gene ends were 7 bases for V and 2 bases for J; bases not matched to a gene: 5. Germline V gene lookup returns CDR1 LNHDA and CDR2 SQIVND (reference sequence). There are 14 residues in the CDR3. The CDR3 loop reads CASNHRGPYNEQFF. CDR3 DNA sequence: TGTGCCAGTAACCACAGGGGACCCTACAATGAGCAGTTCTTC.

J is TRBJ2-3 and V is TRBV3-1 (or the pseudogene TRBV3-2); no reliable D call. The ends were cut back, 2 bases at V and 2 bases at J, with 11 bases in the middle. This CDR3 region has 15 residues. Germline V gives CDR1 LGHDT, CDR2 YNNKEL (reference sequence). CDR3 in amino acids: CASSQFGGATDTQYF. The CDR3 nucleotides read TGTGCCAGCAGCCAATTTGGTGGAGCCACAGATACGCAGTATTTT.

The chain recombines TRBV18 with TRBJ1-1, with a possible D match to TRBD1 (6 bases). V lost 8 bases and J lost 0, with 13 bases in between. Looked up from germline, CDR1 is KGHSH and CDR2 is LQKENI. The CDR3 runs 14 residues. The CDR3 loop is CASRPGALNTEAFF. CDR3 nucleotide sequence: TGTGCCAGCCGCCCAGGGGCCCTGAACACTGAAGCTTTCTTT.

V usage is TRBV7-3 and J usage is TRBJ2-7; D uncertain. V shed 5 bases and J shed 6 bases, with 14 bases lying between them. The germline CDR1 and CDR2 sequences are SGHTA and FQGTGA. The CDR3 runs to 13 residues. The CDR3 spells CASSENPLGEQYF. CDR3 bases: TGTGCCAGCAGCGAAAACCCCCTCGGCGAGCAGTACTTC. The entire variable domain, with the rest obtained from reference TRBV7-3 and TRBJ2-7, is as follows: GAGVSQTPSNKVTEKGKYVELRCDPISGHTALYWYRQSLGQGPEFLIYFQGTGAADDSGLPNDRFFAVRPEGSVSTLKIQRTERGDSAVYLCASSENPLGEQYFGPGTRLTVT.

The gene calls are TRBV7-9 and TRBJ1-2; D remains ambiguous. The V gene's germline CDR1 is SEHNR and CDR2 FQNEAQ (reference sequence). With 6 bases removed from V and 0 bases from J, the gap between germline ends came to 11 bases. The CDR3 runs to 14 residues. DNA for the CDR3: TGTGCCAGCAGTCGGGGAGATCCTAACTATGGCTACACCTTC. This gives the protein CASSRGDPNYGYTF.

The CDR3 DNA is TGTGCCAGCAGCTTAGGCACTCCCGGTGCGGGAAACACCATATATTTT. Protein: CASSLGTPGAGNTIYF. This sequence joins TRBV13 and TRBJ1-3; D not certain. Germline assignment: CDR1 PRHDT and CDR2 FYEKMQ (reference sequence). The CDR3 runs 16 residues. V lost 0 bases and J lost 4, with 13 bases in between.

The chain uses TRBV7-6 and TRBJ2-1; 8 bases fit TRBD2. The CDR3 extends over 14 amino acids. The ends lost 8 bases at V and 9 bases at J; junction bases unmatched: 12. The germline V gene has CDR1 SGHVS and CDR2 FNYEAQ. CDR3 sequence: CASGGRTSSVEQFF. CDR3 nucleotide sequence: TGTGCCAGCGGAGGGAGGACTAGCTCGGTTGAGCAGTTCTTC.

The chain combines TRBV18 with TRBJ1-4, with D possibly matching TRBD1 (6 bases). This CDR3 is 15 amino acids long. The germline V and J ends were trimmed by 5 bases and 8 bases, with 18 bases remaining between them. Germline values: CDR1 KGHSH, CDR2 LQKENI. The CDR3 DNA follows: TGTGCCAGCTCAACGACAGGCCTCGTCAACGAAAAACTGTTTTTT. Its protein product is CASSTTGLVNEKLFF.

The V and J genes are TRBV6-5 and TRBJ1-2, with 9 nucleotides matching TRBD1. The germline gives CDR1 MNHEY, CDR2 SVGAGI. Losses at the gene ends were 6 bases for V and 7 bases for J; bases not matched to a gene: 0. This CDR3 has 11 residues. The CDR3 DNA reads as TGTGCCAGCAGACAGGGGGCTGGCTACACCTTC. It specifies CASRQGAGYTF.

The rearrangement uses TRBV27 and TRBJ2-1; perhaps TRBD2 as D (6 bases). V was shortened by 2 bases and J by 7 bases, with 12 bases between the two germline ends. CDR1 and CDR2 (germline): MNHEY, SMNVEV (reference sequence). The CDR3 is made up of 14 amino acids. CDR3 nucleotide sequence: TGTGCCAGCAGTTTAAGGGCAGGGAGGAATGAGCAGTTCTTC. Its translation: CASSLRAGRNEQFF.

The V and J genes are TRBV7-9 and TRBJ2-3, with 8 bases lining up with TRBD1. V was clipped by 5 bases and J by 2 bases; unmatched bases: 6. CDR3 length: 15 amino acids. Germline V gives CDR1 SEHNR, CDR2 FQNEAQ (reference sequence). CDR3 region: CASSPKDRVTDTQYF. CDR3 nucleotides: TGTGCCAGCAGCCCGAAGGACAGGGTCACAGATACGCAGTATTTT.

This rearrangement joins TRBV5-6 to TRBJ1-1; D may be TRBD1 (5 bases). Germline V gives CDR1 SGHDT, CDR2 YYEEEE. The CDR3 sequence is 14 residues long. V shed 4 bases and J shed 8 bases, with 18 bases lying between them. This chain's CDR3 is CASSDPTREAEAFF. The CDR3 nucleotides are TGTGCCAGCAGCGACCCCACCAGGGAGGCGGAAGCTTTCTTT.

This clone appeared a single time. The rearrangement joins TRBV7-9 to TRBJ1-4; D might be TRBD1 (5 bases). This CDR3 has 13 amino acids. The V end was cut by 5 bases, the J end by 8 bases, with 12 bases between. Germline loops: CDR1 SEHNR, CDR2 FQNEAQ (reference sequence). CDR3 amino acids: CASSQTPGEKLFF. In DNA form, the CDR3 reads TGTGCCAGCAGCCAAACCCCAGGGGAAAAACTGTTTTTT.

The chain is built from TRBV5-4 and TRBJ2-5; tentative D call: TRBD2 (6 bases). V lost 5 bases and J lost 9, with 20 bases in between. The CDR3 extends over 14 amino acids. Germline CDR1 SGHNT, CDR2 YYREEE (reference sequence). CDR3 in amino acids: CASSLNWDSIAQYF. CDR3 nucleotides: TGTGCCAGCAGTCTGAATTGGGACTCGATCGCCCAGTACTTC.

The rearrangement links TRBV2 to TRBJ2-5; D is unresolved. V was cut by 7 bases and J by 7 bases, with 16 bases left in between. CDR1 is SNHLY and CDR2 is FYNNEI in the germline V gene. The CDR3 consists of 13 residues. The CDR3 DNA sequence: TGTGCCAGCAAACCTAATGATTTCGGGACCCAGTACTTC. It is translated as CASKPNDFGTQYF.

The rearrangement uses TRBV5-5 and TRBJ2-1; D might be TRBD1 (5 bases). This CDR3 region has 13 residues. Germline CDR1 reads SGHKS; CDR2 reads YYEKEE (reference sequence). V lost 4 bases, J lost 6 bases, and 11 bases lay in between. The CDR3 DNA sequence: TGTGCCAGCAGCCTGACAGATTTCAATGAGCAGTTCTTC. Residues: CASSLTDFNEQFF. Looking up the rest from reference TRBV5-5 and TRBJ2-1 gives the full variable domain: DAGVTQSPTHLIKTRGQQVTLRCSPISGHKSVSWYQQVLGQGPQFIFQYYEKEERGRGNFPDRFSARQFPNYSSELNVNALLLGDSALYLCASSLTDFNEQFFGPGTRLTVL.

The V gene is TRBV5-1, the J gene TRBJ2-5; TRBD2 matches 7 bases. This CDR3 region has 14 residues. CDR1 and CDR2 (germline): SGHRS, YFSETQ. J gave up 5 bases and V 0 bases, and 4 bases lay outside the gene matches. The CDR3 region is CASSLATSAETQYF. The CDR3 DNA follows: TGCGCCAGCAGCTTGGCTACTAGCGCGGAGACCCAGTACTTC.

The chain recombines TRBV2 with TRBJ2-1, with D maybe TRBD2 (5 bases). The CDR3 extends over 12 amino acids. Germline CDR1 and CDR2: SNHLY and FYNNEI. V gave up 8 bases and J gave up 15 bases, with 20 bases separating them. Here the CDR3 reads CASRREAGGLFF. Written as DNA, the CDR3 is TGTGCCAGCCGCCGTGAGGCGGGCGGATTGTTCTTC.

This clone came up once. The chain uses TRBV19 and TRBJ2-3; a possible D gene is TRBD1 (6 bases). The CDR3 runs 12 residues. Deletions cut 4 bases from V and 5 bases from J, with 7 bases between. CDR1 LNHDA and CDR2 SQIVND come from the germline V gene (reference sequence). The CDR3 DNA sequence: TGTGCCAGTAGTACAGGGGTAGATACGCAGTATTTT. Its translation: CASSTGVDTQYF.

The rearrangement uses TRBV18 and TRBJ2-1, with D maybe TRBD2 (5 bases). This CDR3 comprises 12 residues. The germline CDR1 and CDR2 sequences are KGHSH and LQKENI. The germline V and J ends were trimmed by 2 bases and 9 bases, with 8 bases remaining between them. This CDR3 reads CASSPRESEQFF. CDR3 nucleotides: TGTGCCAGCTCACCAAGGGAGAGTGAGCAGTTCTTC.

The chain is built from TRBV7-8 and TRBJ2-5; TRBD2 is a possible D gene (6 bases). This CDR3 has 13 residues. The V end was cut by 5 bases, the J end by 7 bases, with 14 bases between. Looked up from germline, CDR1 is SGHVS and CDR2 is FQNEAQ. CDR3 sequence: CASSDGRTGTQYF. For the CDR3, the DNA is TGTGCCAGCAGCGACGGGAGAACCGGGACCCAGTACTTC.